Listed below are T cell receptor beta chains from one sample, sequenced in a study of CD8+CD57+ T cells in acquired aplastic anemia. From the reads, TCRdb called clonotypes with MiXCR, one entry per CDR3 protein. The top ten clones hold 8% of a sample with about 270,000 distinct CDR3 sequences, roughly three fifths of them seen once. Sequences were obtained from sorted CD4+, CD8+, or CD8+CD57+ T cells (not recorded which) from PBMCs. The receptors were sampled from a human donor with severe aplastic anemia or a healthy control (not recorded which). CDR3s include the opening cysteine and the closing phenylalanine or tryptophan. D genes are given only for firm matches. Rows give clone size only sometimes, using once, few, many, or a class for an expanded clone.

v_gene: TRBV18; j_gene: TRBJ1-5; abundance: NA; d_gene: NA; CDR3aa: CASSPTPPGQSNQPQHF; CDR3nt: TGTGCCAGCTCACCAACCCCTCCAGGGCAGAGCAATCAGCCCCAGCATTTT
v_gene: TRBV18; j_gene: TRBJ1-1; abundance: many; d_gene: NA; CDR3aa: CASSPLEGAAFF; CDR3nt: TGTGCCAGCTCACCACTAGAGGGCGCAGCTTTCTTT
v_gene: TRBV7-9; j_gene: TRBJ1-1; abundance: many; d_gene: NA; CDR3aa: CASSPAGHMNTEAFF; CDR3nt: TGTGCCAGCAGTCCGGCAGGACATATGAACACTGAAGCTTTCTTT
v_gene: TRBV2; j_gene: TRBJ1-5; abundance: NA; d_gene: TRBD1; CDR3aa: CASRDRDLGPQHF; CDR3nt: TGTGCCAGCAGGGACAGGGATTTGGGGCCCCAGCATTTT
v_gene: TRBV6-2/TRBV6-3; j_gene: TRBJ2-1; abundance: NA; d_gene: TRBD2; CDR3aa: CASSRTSGGVKVDEQFF; CDR3nt: TGTGCCAGTTCCCGGACTAGCGGGGGGGTCAAAGTGGATGAGCAGTTCTTC
v_gene: TRBV29-1; j_gene: TRBJ1-1; abundance: many; d_gene: NA; CDR3aa: CSLREGSDTEAFF; CDR3nt: TGCAGCCTCAGGGAGGGGAGTGACACTGAAGCTTTCTTT
v_gene: TRBV5-8; j_gene: TRBJ1-2; abundance: NA; d_gene: NA; CDR3aa: CASSLYNGGYTF; CDR3nt: TGTGCCAGCAGCTTGTACAACGGCGGCTACACCTTC
v_gene: TRBV27; j_gene: TRBJ2-3; abundance: NA; d_gene: NA; CDR3aa: CASSLRQLATQYF; CDR3nt: TGTGCCAGCAGTTTACGTCAGCTAGCAACGCAGTATTTT
v_gene: TRBV12-3/TRBV12-4; j_gene: TRBJ1-4; abundance: NA; d_gene: NA; CDR3aa: CASSSGSSEKLFF; CDR3nt: TGTGCCAGCAGTTCAGGATCTAGTGAAAAACTGTTTTTT
v_gene: TRBV10-3; j_gene: TRBJ1-1; abundance: NA; d_gene: TRBD1; CDR3aa: CAISGDRGPSNTEAFF; CDR3nt: TGTGCCATCAGCGGGGACAGGGGGCCCTCGAACACTGAAGCTTTCTTT
v_gene: TRBV7-6; j_gene: TRBJ2-7; abundance: NA; d_gene: NA; CDR3aa: CASSPGYGVDEQYF; CDR3nt: TGTGCCAGCAGCCCTGGGTACGGGGTCGACGAGCAGTACTTC
v_gene: TRBV27; j_gene: TRBJ1-1; abundance: NA; d_gene: NA; CDR3aa: CASSYYTNTEAFF; CDR3nt: TGTGCCAGCAGTTATTACACGAACACTGAAGCTTTCTTT
v_gene: TRBV7-2; j_gene: TRBJ1-5; abundance: few; d_gene: NA; CDR3aa: CASSLTTMGNQPQHF; CDR3nt: TGTGCCAGCAGCTTAACGACTATGGGCAATCAGCCCCAGCATTTT
v_gene: TRBV4-2; j_gene: TRBJ2-1; abundance: many; d_gene: TRBD2; CDR3aa: CASSQLGGNDEQFF; CDR3nt: TGTGCCAGCAGCCAACTGGGGGGGAACGATGAGCAGTTCTTC
v_gene: TRBV9; j_gene: TRBJ2-1; abundance: NA; d_gene: NA; CDR3aa: CASSPPWDEQFF; CDR3nt: TGTGCCAGCAGCCCCCCTTGGGATGAGCAGTTCTTC
v_gene: TRBV29-1; j_gene: TRBJ1-2; abundance: once; d_gene: TRBD1; CDR3aa: CSVRQGPDGYTF; CDR3nt: TGCAGCGTGAGACAGGGGCCTGATGGCTACACCTTC
v_gene: TRBV10-3; j_gene: TRBJ2-7; abundance: NA; d_gene: NA; CDR3aa: CAISELVGTYEQYF; CDR3nt: TGTGCCATCAGTGAGTTGGTAGGAACCTACGAGCAGTACTTC
v_gene: TRBV7-6; j_gene: TRBJ2-5; abundance: NA; d_gene: TRBD2; CDR3aa: CTSTRVAGEGTQYF; CDR3nt: TGTACCAGCACCAGGGTAGCGGGAGAGGGGACCCAGTACTTC
v_gene: TRBV7-3; j_gene: TRBJ2-1; abundance: NA; d_gene: TRBD2; CDR3aa: CASSLMDGQRGVDEQFF; CDR3nt: TGTGCCAGCAGCTTAATGGATGGGCAGCGGGGGGTTGATGAGCAGTTCTTC
v_gene: TRBV9; j_gene: TRBJ1-2; abundance: NA; d_gene: NA; CDR3aa: CASSAEGMGLNGYTF; CDR3nt: TGTGCCAGCAGCGCAGAAGGCATGGGACTTAATGGCTACACCTTC
v_gene: TRBV2; j_gene: TRBJ1-5; abundance: NA; d_gene: TRBD1; CDR3aa: CASRSRDRDQPQHF; CDR3nt: TGTGCCAGCAGGTCCCGGGACAGGGATCAGCCCCAGCATTTT
v_gene: TRBV18; j_gene: TRBJ1-1; abundance: few; d_gene: NA; CDR3aa: CASSPPFRNTEAFF; CDR3nt: TGTGCCAGCTCACCACCATTTCGGAACACTGAAGCTTTCTTT
v_gene: TRBV24-1; j_gene: TRBJ2-7; abundance: few; d_gene: TRBD1; CDR3aa: CATSGDRAPHEQYF; CDR3nt: TGTGCCACCAGTGGGGACAGGGCGCCTCACGAGCAGTACTTC
v_gene: TRBV10-3; j_gene: TRBJ1-2; abundance: many; d_gene: NA; CDR3aa: CAISDLGRDSNYGYTF; CDR3nt: TGTGCCATCAGTGATCTGGGCCGGGACTCGAACTATGGCTACACCTTC
v_gene: TRBV9; j_gene: TRBJ2-7; abundance: NA; d_gene: NA; CDR3aa: CASSVEAQGTEQYF; CDR3nt: TGTGCCAGCAGCGTAGAGGCCCAGGGAACCGAGCAGTACTTC
v_gene: TRBV20-1; j_gene: TRBJ1-1; abundance: NA; d_gene: NA; CDR3aa: CSANRANTEAFF; CDR3nt: TGCAGTGCCAACAGGGCGAACACTGAAGCTTTCTTT
v_gene: TRBV20-1; j_gene: TRBJ2-7; abundance: few; d_gene: TRBD1; CDR3aa: CSARVLSGTVSYEQYF; CDR3nt: TGCAGTGCTAGGGTCTTATCCGGGACAGTGAGTTACGAGCAGTACTTC
v_gene: TRBV7-2; j_gene: TRBJ1-1; abundance: NA; d_gene: NA; CDR3aa: CASSRGGGGTEAFF; CDR3nt: TGTGCCAGCAGCCGTGGGGGAGGGGGCACTGAAGCTTTCTTT
v_gene: TRBV7-6; j_gene: TRBJ2-7; abundance: NA; d_gene: NA; CDR3aa: CSSSLLGGTYEQYF; CDR3nt: TGTTCCAGCAGTTTATTGGGGGGAACCTACGAGCAGTACTTC
v_gene: TRBV2; j_gene: TRBJ2-7; abundance: many; d_gene: TRBD2; CDR3aa: CASSGGERGASTYEQYF; CDR3nt: TGTGCCAGCAGTGGCGGGGAGCGGGGCGCCTCTACCTACGAGCAGTACTTC
v_gene: TRBV5-1; j_gene: TRBJ1-1; abundance: NA; d_gene: NA; CDR3aa: CASSLTGLTEAFF; CDR3nt: TGCGCCAGCAGCTTGACAGGGCTCACTGAAGCTTTCTTT
v_gene: TRBV29-1; j_gene: TRBJ1-5; abundance: few; d_gene: TRBD1; CDR3aa: CSVQEDRENQPQHF; CDR3nt: TGCAGCGTTCAGGAGGACAGGGAAAATCAGCCCCAGCATTTT
v_gene: TRBV29-1; j_gene: TRBJ2-5; abundance: NA; d_gene: NA; CDR3aa: CSVEKQRETQYF; CDR3nt: TGCAGCGTTGAAAAGCAAAGGGAGACCCAGTACTTC
v_gene: TRBV4-1; j_gene: TRBJ2-5; abundance: NA; d_gene: TRBD1; CDR3aa: CASSLTLGTGRRETQYF; CDR3nt: TGCGCCAGCAGCCTTACCCTTGGGACAGGCAGGAGGGAGACCCAGTACTTC
v_gene: TRBV10-3; j_gene: TRBJ1-2; abundance: NA; d_gene: TRBD1; CDR3aa: CAIRGAGGDYGYTF; CDR3nt: TGTGCCATCAGAGGGGCAGGGGGAGACTATGGCTACACCTTC
v_gene: TRBV7-9; j_gene: TRBJ2-7; abundance: NA; d_gene: NA; CDR3aa: CASSFPDRPYEQYF; CDR3nt: TGTGCCAGCAGCTTCCCGGACAGACCATACGAGCAGTACTTC
v_gene: TRBV24-1; j_gene: TRBJ1-5; abundance: NA; d_gene: NA; CDR3aa: CATSGGDGSDGQHF; CDR3nt: TGTGCCACCAGTGGGGGTGATGGGAGTGACGGCCAGCATTTT
v_gene: TRBV10-3; j_gene: TRBJ1-5; abundance: NA; d_gene: NA; CDR3aa: CAISGTLYLPQHF; CDR3nt: TGTGCCATCAGTGGGACCCTCTATCTGCCCCAGCATTTT
v_gene: TRBV2; j_gene: TRBJ1-5; abundance: many; d_gene: NA; CDR3aa: CASGAGLDSGSQPQHF; CDR3nt: TGTGCCAGCGGGGCGGGCTTGGACAGCGGGTCTCAGCCCCAGCATTTT
v_gene: TRBV6-5; j_gene: TRBJ2-6; abundance: many; d_gene: NA; CDR3aa: CASSKQGFGANVLTF; CDR3nt: TGTGCCAGCAGTAAACAGGGCTTTGGGGCCAACGTCCTGACTTTC
v_gene: TRBV4-1; j_gene: TRBJ1-2; abundance: few; d_gene: NA; CDR3aa: CASSQDWGGWGYTF; CDR3nt: TGCGCCAGCAGCCAAGATTGGGGAGGGTGGGGCTACACCTTC
v_gene: TRBV24-1; j_gene: TRBJ1-1; abundance: NA; d_gene: NA; CDR3aa: CATSDRIGTRAFF; CDR3nt: TGTGCCACCAGTGATAGAATTGGGACACGAGCTTTCTTT
v_gene: TRBV6-6; j_gene: TRBJ2-7; abundance: many; d_gene: NA; CDR3aa: CAAGGRDPPYEQYF; CDR3nt: TGTGCCGCCGGGGGTCGGGACCCCCCCTACGAGCAGTACTTC
v_gene: TRBV9; j_gene: TRBJ2-6; abundance: many; d_gene: NA; CDR3aa: CASSVGGRGANVLTF; CDR3nt: TGTGCCAGCAGCGTAGGTGGGCGTGGGGCCAACGTCCTGACTTTC
v_gene: TRBV5-1; j_gene: TRBJ1-3; abundance: many; d_gene: NA; CDR3aa: CASSLGPVSGNTIYF; CDR3nt: TGCGCCAGCAGCTTGGGTCCGGTCTCTGGAAACACCATATATTTT
v_gene: TRBV7-9; j_gene: TRBJ1-4; abundance: NA; d_gene: TRBD1; CDR3aa: CASSFAGTGVMNEKLFF; CDR3nt: TGTGCCAGCAGCTTTGCCGGGACAGGGGTGATGAATGAAAAACTGTTTTTT
v_gene: TRBV2; j_gene: TRBJ2-7; abundance: NA; d_gene: TRBD1; CDR3aa: CASRLGQGSHEQYF; CDR3nt: TGTGCCAGCAGGCTTGGACAGGGGTCCCACGAGCAGTACTTC
v_gene: TRBV20-1; j_gene: TRBJ2-1; abundance: NA; d_gene: TRBD1; CDR3aa: CSARPGQGLNEQFF; CDR3nt: TGCAGTGCTCGTCCGGGACAGGGGTTGAATGAGCAGTTCTTC
v_gene: TRBV7-2; j_gene: TRBJ1-6; abundance: NA; d_gene: NA; CDR3aa: CASSGQINSPLHF; CDR3nt: TGTGCCAGCAGCGGACAGATCAATTCACCCCTCCACTTT
v_gene: TRBV2; j_gene: TRBJ1-4; abundance: many; d_gene: NA; CDR3aa: CASSLWVGPSEKLFF; CDR3nt: TGTGCCAGCAGTCTATGGGTCGGGCCCAGTGAAAAACTGTTTTTT
v_gene: TRBV7-3; j_gene: TRBJ2-1; abundance: many; d_gene: NA; CDR3aa: CASSFSGGNEQFF; CDR3nt: TGTGCCAGCAGCTTCTCAGGAGGCAATGAGCAGTTCTTC
v_gene: TRBV5-1; j_gene: TRBJ2-3; abundance: many; d_gene: TRBD1; CDR3aa: CASSPLTGDQTDTQYF; CDR3nt: TGCGCCAGCAGCCCGCTTACAGGGGACCAAACAGATACGCAGTATTTT
v_gene: TRBV6-6; j_gene: TRBJ1-4; abundance: NA; d_gene: NA; CDR3aa: CAEGATNEKLFF; CDR3nt: TGTGCTGAAGGGGCAACTAATGAAAAACTGTTTTTT
v_gene: TRBV10-3; j_gene: TRBJ2-7; abundance: NA; d_gene: TRBD1; CDR3aa: CAISTQGAIDSYEQYF; CDR3nt: TGTGCCATCAGCACACAGGGGGCAATCGACTCGTACGAGCAGTACTTC